This is a list of T cell receptor beta chains from one sample in a study of patients and donors after allogeneic stem cell transplantation. Using its own MiXCR run on the RT-PCR reads, TCRdb lists one record per CDR3 protein. The repertoire consists of 900,000 to 1,000,000 distinct CDR3 sequences, with around 17% occurring once and the leading ten covering about 6%. The sequencing input was blood, either unsorted or a sorted T cell fraction (not recorded which). The origin of the receptors is a human donor who was either an allogeneic HSCT recipient or a stem cell or donor lymphocyte infusion donor (not recorded which). It is not recorded whose cells these are; they may come from a transplant donor. The CDR3 runs from the conserved cysteine through the conserved F or W. Fields, in order: clone size, V gene, J gene, D gene, CDR3 DNA, CDR3 protein. The D gene is left open where the match is weak. Some rows have no size entry. The others give once, few or many, or a class for an expanded clone.

size: few
V: TRBV4-1
J: TRBJ2-7
D: TRBD1
DNA: TGCGCCAGCAGCCAAGCTCGGACAGGGTTTTCCTACGAGCAGTACTTC
CDR3: CASSQARTGFSYEQYF

size: many
V: TRBV4-3
J: TRBJ2-7
D: NA
DNA: TGCGCCAGCAGCCGAGACACAGCCGCCTACGAGCAGTACTTC
CDR3: CASSRDTAAYEQYF

size: NA
V: TRBV28
J: TRBJ1-1
D: NA
DNA: TGTGCCAGCAGTTCGATTAGGGGGGAGTACACTGAAGCTTTCTTT
CDR3: CASSSIRGEYTEAFF

size: NA
V: TRBV12-3/TRBV12-4
J: TRBJ1-5
D: NA
DNA: TGTGCCAGCAGCCCGACAGGAGGAGGGCCCCAGCATTTT
CDR3: CASSPTGGGPQHF

size: NA
V: TRBV7-3
J: TRBJ2-3
D: TRBD2
DNA: TGTGCCAGCAGCTTAACTAATCCCGGACTAGCAATCGCAGATACGCAGTATTTT
CDR3: CASSLTNPGLAIADTQYF

size: few
V: TRBV20-1
J: TRBJ2-7
D: NA
DNA: TGCAGTGCTAGTTTGCAGACCACCTACGAGCAGTACTTC
CDR3: CSASLQTTYEQYF

size: few
V: TRBV28
J: TRBJ2-7
D: TRBD1
DNA: TGTGCCAGCAGAGGGACAGGAGCTAACTACGAGCAGTACTTC
CDR3: CASRGTGANYEQYF

size: NA
V: TRBV10-3
J: TRBJ2-5
D: TRBD1
DNA: TGTGCCATCAGCCGTGAGGGACAGACAAGGGAGACCCAGTACTTC
CDR3: CAISREGQTRETQYF

size: NA
V: TRBV6-5
J: TRBJ2-1
D: TRBD2
DNA: TGTGCCAGCAGTTACGGGCTAGCGGGAGGTGTTGAGCAGTTCTTC
CDR3: CASSYGLAGGVEQFF

size: few
V: TRBV10-3
J: TRBJ2-1
D: NA
DNA: TGTGCCATCAGTGAGTCGATAGGGAGACAGTTCTTC
CDR3: CAISESIGRQFF

size: few
V: TRBV12-3/TRBV12-4
J: TRBJ1-1
D: NA
DNA: TGTGCCAGCAACCGAAATGGAGTGTGGGATGGAAACACTGAAGCTTTCTTT
CDR3: CASNRNGVWDGNTEAFF

size: few
V: TRBV10-3
J: TRBJ1-1
D: NA
DNA: TGTGCCATCAGTGAGGTACGGGAGAACACTGAAGCTTTCTTT
CDR3: CAISEVRENTEAFF

size: NA
V: TRBV3-1
J: TRBJ2-5
D: NA
DNA: TGTGCCAGCAGCCAGTACCGAGGTTCGGAGACCCAGTACTTC
CDR3: CASSQYRGSETQYF

size: NA
V: TRBV20-1
J: TRBJ2-3
D: NA
DNA: TGCAGTGCTCTCGGGCCCCCAGCGCAGTATTTT
CDR3: CSALGPPAQYF

size: NA
V: TRBV12-3/TRBV12-4
J: TRBJ2-5
D: TRBD1
DNA: TGTGCCAGCAGGGGACAGGGGAAGCAAGAGACCCAGTACTTC
CDR3: CASRGQGKQETQYF

size: NA
V: TRBV6-1
J: TRBJ1-6
D: TRBD1
DNA: TGTGCCAGCAGTCGCTCCGGACAGGGCGATTCACCCCTCCACTTT
CDR3: CASSRSGQGDSPLHF

size: NA
V: TRBV2
J: TRBJ1-1
D: NA
DNA: TGTGCCAGCAGTGAAGCGCCAGGTTTAAAGTCGGAAGCTTTCTTT
CDR3: CASSEAPGLKSEAFF

size: few
V: TRBV20-1
J: TRBJ2-7
D: NA
DNA: TGCAGTTCTAGGTGGGCAAGCGACGAGCAGTACTTC
CDR3: CSSRWASDEQYF

size: NA
V: TRBV4-3
J: TRBJ1-2
D: TRBD1
DNA: TGCGCCAGCAGCCAAGATCTGACAGGGCTCGGCTATGGCTACACCTTC
CDR3: CASSQDLTGLGYGYTF

size: many
V: TRBV21-1
J: TRBJ2-7
D: NA
DNA: TGTGCCAGCAAAACTAGCGGGGGATCCTACGAGCAGTACTTC
CDR3: CASKTSGGSYEQYF

size: few
V: TRBV7-2
J: TRBJ2-7
D: TRBD2
DNA: TGTGCCAGCAGCCCCCGGGGGGGGCGCGCCCTTATCCAGCAGTACTTC
CDR3: CASSPRGGRALIQQYF

size: few
V: TRBV6-5
J: TRBJ1-1
D: NA
DNA: TGTGCCAGCAGTTACTGGGGCACTGAAGCTTTCTTT
CDR3: CASSYWGTEAFF

size: NA
V: TRBV28
J: TRBJ1-2
D: NA
DNA: TGTGCCAGCAGTTTAGGTTTGATCTATGGCTACACCTTC
CDR3: CASSLGLIYGYTF

size: few
V: TRBV10-3
J: TRBJ2-7
D: NA
DNA: TGTGCCATCAGTGAAGGTGGAACGACAAGACAGGAGCAGTACTTC
CDR3: CAISEGGTTRQEQYF

size: few
V: TRBV7-2
J: TRBJ1-1
D: NA
DNA: TGTGCCAGCAGCTTAGAACAGGGAGGGAAAGCTTTCTTT
CDR3: CASSLEQGGKAFF

size: many
V: TRBV12-3/TRBV12-4
J: TRBJ2-1
D: NA
DNA: TGTGCCAGCAGGGCTAGCTTTCGCTCCTACAATGAGCAGTTCTTC
CDR3: CASRASFRSYNEQFF

size: few
V: TRBV7-9
J: TRBJ1-1
D: NA
DNA: TGTGCCAGCAGCTTAGACGGCATCGTACCTTTCTTT
CDR3: CASSLDGIVPFF

size: few
V: TRBV4-3
J: TRBJ2-1
D: NA
DNA: TGCGCCAGCAGCCAAGAACGGCGCGATGAGCAGTTCTTC
CDR3: CASSQERRDEQFF

size: NA
V: TRBV29-1
J: TRBJ1-1
D: NA
DNA: TGCAGCGTTGATATCTTGGGAGGTGGGGTTCGGAACACTGAAGCTTTCTTT
CDR3: CSVDILGGGVRNTEAFF

size: few
V: TRBV5-1
J: TRBJ2-6
D: NA
DNA: TGCGCCAGCAGCACAACTAACCGGGCCAACTCTGGGGCCAACGTCCTGACTTTC
CDR3: CASSTTNRANSGANVLTF